This T cell receptor (beta chain) was identified during a study of T cell responses to AZD1222 COVID-19 vaccine. Study results and caveats: The CD4 TCRs associated with vaccination extended across spike and predominated at 160-218 and 743-854.

This clone has a handful of counts. Its specificity is not known. Produced via immunoSEQ multiplex PCR; TCRdb's table is partial and in-frame only. The repertoire includes about 120,000 clones, roughly 89% of them detected once, and around 10% sits in the top ten. This TCR came from an adult in good health. The source was peripheral blood, collected on day 0 of MenACWY control vaccination.

CDR3 protein: CASSRSGLGREQYF. DNA for the CDR3: TGTGCCAGCAGTCGTAGCGGGTTGGGGCGCGAGCAGTACTTC. The chain combines TRBV6-2 or TRBV6-3 with TRBJ2-7; 7 bases align to TRBD2. CDR1 MNHEY and CDR2 SVGEGT come from the germline V gene. The CDR3 runs to 14 residues. V gave up 5 bases and J gave up 6 bases; unmatched junction bases: 10.